The rows below give T cell receptor beta chains drawn from one sample of a study of graft-versus-host responses after intestinal transplantation. Produced via immunoSEQ multiplex PCR; TCRdb's table is partial and in-frame only. The table has about 100,000 clones, more than 75% seen once; the top ten hold over 0.95%. The antigens for these receptors are not known. The sample consisted of unstimulated CD4+ T cells sorted from spleen or lymph node cells, taken before transplant. The source of these receptors is a human donor who was the organ donor for an intestinal transplant. Both conserved end residues are part of each CDR3. Each record gives: D gene, V gene, J gene, clone size, CDR3 protein, CDR3 DNA. The D gene is left open where the match is weak. Expanded clones get a size class; other rows say once, few or many, or leave the size out.

D gene: NA
V gene: TRBV30
J gene: TRBJ2-5
clone size: NA
CDR3 protein: CAWSETWTQYF
CDR3 DNA: TGTGCCTGGAGTGAGACCTGGACCCAGTACTTC

D gene: TRBD1
V gene: TRBV28
J gene: TRBJ1-2
clone size: NA
CDR3 protein: CASSLGTGVDYGYTF
CDR3 DNA: TGTGCCAGCAGTTTAGGGACAGGGGTAGACTATGGCTACACCTTC

D gene: TRBD2
V gene: TRBV5-1
J gene: TRBJ2-1
clone size: NA
CDR3 protein: CASQRGETYNEQFF
CDR3 DNA: TGCGCCAGCCAGCGGGGCGAAACCTACAATGAGCAGTTCTTC

D gene: NA
V gene: TRBV4-1
J gene: TRBJ1-6
clone size: NA
CDR3 protein: CASSQNPYLPLWDNSPLHF
CDR3 DNA: TGCGCCAGCAGCCAAAACCCCTATCTCCCCCTTTGGGATAATTCACCCCTCCACTTT

D gene: TRBD1
V gene: TRBV28
J gene: TRBJ2-7
clone size: NA
CDR3 protein: CASSPSLGQGSHEQYF
CDR3 DNA: TGTGCCAGCAGCCCTTCCTTAGGACAGGGCTCCCACGAGCAGTACTTC

D gene: NA
V gene: TRBV13
J gene: TRBJ2-2
clone size: once
CDR3 protein: CASSLGQLTTGELFF
CDR3 DNA: TGTGCCAGCAGCTTAGGTCAGCTAACCACCGGGGAGCTGTTTTTT

D gene: TRBD1
V gene: TRBV2
J gene: TRBJ2-5
clone size: once
CDR3 protein: CASNWAGGLAETQYF
CDR3 DNA: TGTGCCAGCAACTGGGCAGGGGGTTTAGCAGAGACCCAGTACTTC

D gene: TRBD1
V gene: TRBV28
J gene: TRBJ1-1
clone size: NA
CDR3 protein: CASRVLGGLNTEAFF
CDR3 DNA: TGTGCCAGCCGAGTTTTAGGGGGCCTGAACACTGAAGCTTTCTTT

D gene: TRBD1
V gene: TRBV18
J gene: TRBJ2-7
clone size: NA
CDR3 protein: CASSHSSGGAYEQYF
CDR3 DNA: TGTGCCAGCTCACACTCATCAGGGGGCGCGTACGAGCAGTACTTC

D gene: TRBD2
V gene: TRBV25-1
J gene: TRBJ2-5
clone size: NA
CDR3 protein: CASSVTWGGRETQYF
CDR3 DNA: TGTGCCAGCAGTGTAACTTGGGGGGGGAGGGAGACCCAGTACTTC

D gene: NA
V gene: TRBV2
J gene: TRBJ2-7
clone size: NA
CDR3 protein: CANLPTEGGKQYF
CDR3 DNA: TGTGCCAACCTCCCGACGGAGGGGGGGAAGCAGTACTTC

D gene: NA
V gene: TRBV7-8
J gene: TRBJ2-1
clone size: NA
CDR3 protein: CASSLAGVVPYNEQFF
CDR3 DNA: TGTGCCAGCAGCTTAGCTGGTGTGGTCCCCTACAATGAGCAGTTCTTC

D gene: NA
V gene: TRBV29-1
J gene: TRBJ1-4
clone size: once
CDR3 protein: CSAEKSEKLFF
CDR3 DNA: TGCAGCGCTGAAAAGAGTGAAAAACTGTTTTTT

D gene: NA
V gene: TRBV18
J gene: TRBJ2-3
clone size: NA
CDR3 protein: CASSPRRITQPTDTQYF
CDR3 DNA: TGTGCCAGCTCACCACGAAGGATAACACAACCCACAGATACGCAGTATTTT

D gene: NA
V gene: TRBV10-3
J gene: TRBJ1-1
clone size: NA
CDR3 protein: CAISSLKGETTEAFF
CDR3 DNA: TGTGCCATCAGTAGTCTCAAGGGCGAGACCACTGAAGCTTTCTTT

D gene: NA
V gene: TRBV6-5
J gene: TRBJ1-2
clone size: NA
CDR3 protein: CASSKWRGLTTGYTF
CDR3 DNA: TGTGCCAGCTCCAAATGGCGGGGTTTAACTACTGGCTACACCTTC

D gene: NA
V gene: TRBV5-6
J gene: TRBJ2-6
clone size: NA
CDR3 protein: CASSGKRSGDLQGANVLTF
CDR3 DNA: TGTGCCAGCAGCGGTAAGCGGTCCGGGGATCTGCAAGGGGCCAACGTCCTGACTTTC

D gene: TRBD1
V gene: TRBV10-3
J gene: TRBJ2-7
clone size: NA
CDR3 protein: CATREAGTGTYEQYF
CDR3 DNA: TGTGCCACCCGGGAAGCGGGGACAGGGACCTACGAGCAGTACTTC

D gene: NA
V gene: TRBV30
J gene: TRBJ1-2
clone size: NA
CDR3 protein: CAWSVLGQGHGYTF
CDR3 DNA: TGTGCCTGGAGTGTACTAGGCCAGGGTCATGGCTACACCTTC

D gene: NA
V gene: TRBV19
J gene: TRBJ1-1
clone size: NA
CDR3 protein: CASSRSNTEAFF
CDR3 DNA: TGTGCCAGTAGTAGGAGTAACACTGAAGCTTTCTTT

D gene: NA
V gene: TRBV2
J gene: TRBJ1-3
clone size: once
CDR3 protein: CASSVDRISGNTIYF
CDR3 DNA: TGTGCCAGCAGTGTCGATCGGATCTCTGGAAACACCATATATTTT

D gene: NA
V gene: TRBV27
J gene: TRBJ1-2
clone size: NA
CDR3 protein: CARSLQGNGYTF
CDR3 DNA: TGTGCCAGAAGTCTACAGGGAAATGGCTACACCTTC

D gene: TRBD1
V gene: TRBV5-1
J gene: TRBJ2-3
clone size: NA
CDR3 protein: CASSLGDRDTDTQYF
CDR3 DNA: TGCGCCAGCAGCTTGGGGGACAGGGATACAGATACGCAGTATTTT

D gene: TRBD2
V gene: TRBV2
J gene: TRBJ2-1
clone size: NA
CDR3 protein: CASSEWGGTSYNEQFF
CDR3 DNA: TGTGCCAGCAGTGAGTGGGGGGGTACATCATACAATGAGCAGTTCTTC

D gene: TRBD1
V gene: TRBV10-3
J gene: TRBJ2-2
clone size: few
CDR3 protein: CAINGHRTGMDTGELFF
CDR3 DNA: TGTGCCATCAACGGACACAGGACAGGGATGGATACCGGGGAGCTGTTTTTT

D gene: TRBD1
V gene: TRBV5-1
J gene: TRBJ1-5
clone size: NA
CDR3 protein: CASSLEGQLNQPQHF
CDR3 DNA: TGCGCCAGCAGCTTGGAGGGACAGCTGAATCAGCCCCAGCATTTT

D gene: NA
V gene: TRBV6-5
J gene: TRBJ1-2
clone size: NA
CDR3 protein: CASSYGGTNYGYTF
CDR3 DNA: TGTGCCAGCAGTTACGGGGGGACAAACTATGGCTACACCTTC

D gene: NA
V gene: TRBV9
J gene: TRBJ2-1
clone size: few
CDR3 protein: CASSVGPDLHNEQFF
CDR3 DNA: TGTGCCAGCAGCGTAGGGCCCGATTTACACAATGAGCAGTTCTTC

D gene: NA
V gene: TRBV6-5
J gene: TRBJ1-1
clone size: NA
CDR3 protein: CASRLGMNTEAFF
CDR3 DNA: TGTGCCAGCAGACTAGGGATGAACACTGAAGCTTTCTTT

D gene: TRBD1
V gene: TRBV6-5
J gene: TRBJ1-5
clone size: NA
CDR3 protein: CASSYSQGVGQPQHF
CDR3 DNA: TGTGCCAGCAGTTACTCGCAGGGGGTGGGTCAGCCCCAGCATTTT

D gene: NA
V gene: TRBV28
J gene: TRBJ1-1
clone size: NA
CDR3 protein: CASSLQMNTEAFF
CDR3 DNA: TGTGCCAGCAGTTTACAGATGAACACTGAAGCTTTCTTT